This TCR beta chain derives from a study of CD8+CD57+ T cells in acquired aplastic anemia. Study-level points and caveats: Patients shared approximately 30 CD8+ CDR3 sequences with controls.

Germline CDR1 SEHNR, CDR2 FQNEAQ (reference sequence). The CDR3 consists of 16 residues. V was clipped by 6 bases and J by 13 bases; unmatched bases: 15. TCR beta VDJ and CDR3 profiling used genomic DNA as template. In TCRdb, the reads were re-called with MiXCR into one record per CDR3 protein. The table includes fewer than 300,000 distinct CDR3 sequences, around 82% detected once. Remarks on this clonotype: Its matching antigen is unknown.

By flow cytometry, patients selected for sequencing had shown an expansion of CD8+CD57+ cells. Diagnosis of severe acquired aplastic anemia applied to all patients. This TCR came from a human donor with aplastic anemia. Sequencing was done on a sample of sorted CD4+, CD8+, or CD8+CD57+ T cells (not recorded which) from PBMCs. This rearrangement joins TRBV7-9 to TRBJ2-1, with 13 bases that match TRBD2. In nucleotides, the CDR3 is TGTGCCAGCAGTCCGACTAGCGGGGGGCACATTCATTACCAGTTCTTC. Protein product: CASSPTSGGHIHYQFF. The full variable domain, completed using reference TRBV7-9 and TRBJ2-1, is DTGVSQNPRHKITKRGQNVTFRCDPISEHNRLYWYRQTLGQGPEFLTYFQNEAQLEKSRLLSDRFSAERPKGSFSTLEIQRTEQGDSAMYLCASSPTSGGHIHYQFFGPGTRLTVL.